This TCR beta chain was observed in a study of T cells after yellow fever vaccination. Germline CDR1 and CDR2: SEHNR and FQNEAQ (reference sequence). V was pared by 4 bases and J by 1 base, with 3 bases of the junction left unmatched. CDR3 length equals 15 residues. Worth noting for this clonotype: The antigen is unknown.

Study-level findings and limits: Among all clonotypes, a small share was observed in both CD4 and CD8 compartments. Booster samples showed a return of most primary-vaccination clones (roughly 95% CD4, 85% to 90% CD8).

UMIs were added to TCR cDNA along with a universal primer site when it was made by 5'RACE template switching. TCRdb reprocessed the 5' RACE reads via MiXCR and lists one record per CDR3 protein. The repertoire has nearly 350,000 distinct CDR3 sequences, roughly 8.3% of them found once; the top ten carry 15% to 20%. Sequencing used PBMCs, obtained about 41 days after the first yellow fever vaccination. V and J are TRBV7-9 and TRBJ2-1; 8 bases match TRBD2. The receptor was derived from a man aged 18-30 years who received the YFV17D yellow fever vaccine. The CDR3 DNA reads as TGTGCCAGCAGCTCTCTAGCGGGTTCCTACAATGAGCAGTTCTTC. This sequence encodes CASSSLAGSYNEQFF.